These 3 T cell receptor beta chains originate from one sample sequenced in a study of T cells after yellow fever vaccination. TCRdb independently ran MiXCR on the 5' RACE reads; one entry per CDR3 protein. The sample holds hundreds of thousands of distinct CDR3 sequences, approximately 3.8% seen once. The source material was PBMCs, sampled on the day of the yellow fever booster vaccination. The receptors shown here come from a man aged 18 to 29 who received the YFV17D yellow fever vaccine.

This clonotype came up many times. V is TRBV5-1 and J is TRBJ2-3; TRBD2 might be the D (5 bases). Trimming shortened V by 0 bases and J by 5 bases, and 10 bases separated the two germline ends. The CDR3 loop spans 14 amino acids. CDR1 and CDR2 (germline): SGHRS, YFSETQ. The CDR3 sequence: CASSLAAGGDTQYF. CDR3 bases: TGCGCCAGCAGCTTGGCGGCGGGCGGAGATACGCAGTATTTT.

This clonotype came up many times. The CDR3 coding sequence is TGCAGTGCTGACGGAGCGGGGGGCACAGATACGCAGTATTTT. This sequence encodes CSADGAGGTDTQYF. The chain combines TRBV20-1 with TRBJ2-3; 8 bases agree with TRBD2. Losses at the gene ends were 5 bases for V and 1 base for J; bases not matched to a gene: 5. CDR1 is DFQATT and CDR2 is SNEGSKA in the germline V gene (reference sequence). The CDR3 is made up of 14 amino acids.

As for this clonotype: Likely a read error: the CDR3 ends without its conserved phenylalanine or tryptophan. The DNA is left out, because the CDR3 cannot be placed on it with certainty; the CDR3 is given as TCRdb lists it. This chain connects TRBV20-1 to TRBJ2-2. The CDR3 extends over 11 residues, inclusive of both ends. Germline CDR1 and CDR2: DFQATT and SNEGSKA (reference sequence). This chain's CDR3 is CSVSRAGELLI.